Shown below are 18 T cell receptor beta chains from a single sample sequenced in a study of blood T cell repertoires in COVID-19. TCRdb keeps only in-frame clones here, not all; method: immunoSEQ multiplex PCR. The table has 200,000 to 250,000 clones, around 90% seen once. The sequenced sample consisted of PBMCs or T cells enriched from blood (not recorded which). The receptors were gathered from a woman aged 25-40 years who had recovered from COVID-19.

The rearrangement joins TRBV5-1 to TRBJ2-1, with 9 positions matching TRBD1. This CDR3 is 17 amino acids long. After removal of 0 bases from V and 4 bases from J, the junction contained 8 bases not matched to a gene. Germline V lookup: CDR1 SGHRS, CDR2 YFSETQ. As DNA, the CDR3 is TGCGCCAGCAGCTTGGCCAGAGCGGGACAGGGTTACAATGAGCAGTTCTTC. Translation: CASSLARAGQGYNEQFF.

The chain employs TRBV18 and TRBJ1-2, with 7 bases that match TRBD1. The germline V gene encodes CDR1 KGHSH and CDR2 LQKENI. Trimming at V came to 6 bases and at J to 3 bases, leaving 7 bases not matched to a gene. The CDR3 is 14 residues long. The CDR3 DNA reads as TGTGCCAGCTCGCACTACAGGGGATACTATGGCTACACCTTC. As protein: CASSHYRGYYGYTF.

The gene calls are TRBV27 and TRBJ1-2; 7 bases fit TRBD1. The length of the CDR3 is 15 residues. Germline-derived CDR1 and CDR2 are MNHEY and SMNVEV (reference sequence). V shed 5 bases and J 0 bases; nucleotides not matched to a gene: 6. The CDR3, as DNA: TGTGCCAGCAGTCCCTTCGGGACAGCTAACTATGGCTACACCTTC. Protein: CASSPFGTANYGYTF.

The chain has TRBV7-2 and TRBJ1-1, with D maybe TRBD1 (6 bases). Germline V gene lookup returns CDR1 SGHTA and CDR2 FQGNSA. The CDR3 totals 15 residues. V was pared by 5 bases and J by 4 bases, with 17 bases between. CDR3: CASSPKTGGRTEAFF. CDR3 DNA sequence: TGTGCCAGCAGCCCTAAGACCGGGGGGCGCACTGAAGCTTTCTTT.

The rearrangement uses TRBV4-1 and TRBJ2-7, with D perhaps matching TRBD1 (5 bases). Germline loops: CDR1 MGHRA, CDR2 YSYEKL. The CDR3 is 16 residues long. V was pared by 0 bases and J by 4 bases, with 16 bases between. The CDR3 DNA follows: TGCGCCAGCAGCCAAGAGGCCCGGACACTTGTATACGAGCAGTACTTC. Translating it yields CASSQEARTLVYEQYF.

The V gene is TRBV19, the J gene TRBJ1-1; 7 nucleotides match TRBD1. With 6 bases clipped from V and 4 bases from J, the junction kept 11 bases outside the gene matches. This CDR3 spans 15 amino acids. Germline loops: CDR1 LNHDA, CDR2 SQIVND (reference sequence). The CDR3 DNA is TGTGCCAGTAGCCCGGGACAGCAATTTTTCACTGAAGCTTTCTTT. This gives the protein CASSPGQQFFTEAFF.

As DNA, the CDR3 is TGTGCCAGCAGCTTAGTCTCCTATGGCTACACCTTC. Its protein is CASSLVSYGYTF. V usage is TRBV7-8 and J usage is TRBJ1-2; D ambiguous. The V gene's germline CDR1 is SGHVS and CDR2 FQNEAQ. The CDR3 extends over 12 amino acids. Between the trimmed V and J ends, which lost 1 base and 4 bases, there was a span of 4 bases.

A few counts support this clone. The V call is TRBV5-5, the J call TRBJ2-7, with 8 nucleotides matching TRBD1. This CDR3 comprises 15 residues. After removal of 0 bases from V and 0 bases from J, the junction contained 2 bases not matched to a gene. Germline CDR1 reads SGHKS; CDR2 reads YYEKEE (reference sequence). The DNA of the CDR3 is TGTGCCAGCAGCTTGGCCGGGACAGGCTCCTACGAGCAGTACTTC. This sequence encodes CASSLAGTGSYEQYF.

The DNA for the CDR3 is TGTGCCAGCAGTTACTCAGGGACTAGCGGGGCCTACGAGCAGTACTTC. It specifies CASSYSGTSGAYEQYF. The chain has TRBV6-5 and TRBJ2-7; TRBD2 aligns across 13 bases. The ends lost 0 bases at V and 2 bases at J; junction bases unmatched: 1. CDR3 length: 16 amino acids. CDR1 and CDR2 (germline): MNHEY, SVGAGI.

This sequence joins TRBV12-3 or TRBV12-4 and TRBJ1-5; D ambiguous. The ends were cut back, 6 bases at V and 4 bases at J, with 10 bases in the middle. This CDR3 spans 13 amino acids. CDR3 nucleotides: TGTGCCAGCAGCTCGAGCCTGAATCAGCCCCAGCATTTT. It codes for CASSSSLNQPQHF.

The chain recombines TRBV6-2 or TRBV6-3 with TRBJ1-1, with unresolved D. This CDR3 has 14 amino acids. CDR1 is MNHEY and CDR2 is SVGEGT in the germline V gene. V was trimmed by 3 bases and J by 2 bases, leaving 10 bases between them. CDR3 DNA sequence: TGTGCCAGCAGTTATACGCACAAAAACACTGAAGCTTTCTTT. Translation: CASSYTHKNTEAFF.

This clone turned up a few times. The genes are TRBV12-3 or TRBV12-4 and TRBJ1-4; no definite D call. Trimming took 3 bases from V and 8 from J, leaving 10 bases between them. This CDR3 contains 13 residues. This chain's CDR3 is CASSFRVEEKLFF. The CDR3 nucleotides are TGTGCCAGCAGTTTCCGGGTAGAAGAAAAACTGTTTTTT.

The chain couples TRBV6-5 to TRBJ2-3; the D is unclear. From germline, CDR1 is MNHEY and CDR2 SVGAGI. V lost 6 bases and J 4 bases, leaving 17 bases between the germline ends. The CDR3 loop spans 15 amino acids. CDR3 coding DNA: TGTGCCAGCAGCCGCGGAACTCTCCTACCAGATACGCAGTATTTT. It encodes CASSRGTLLPDTQYF.

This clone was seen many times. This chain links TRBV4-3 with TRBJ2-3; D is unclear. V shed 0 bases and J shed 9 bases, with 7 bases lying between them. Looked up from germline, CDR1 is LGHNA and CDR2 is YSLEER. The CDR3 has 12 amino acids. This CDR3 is CASSQDSVTQYF. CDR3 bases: TGCGCCAGCAGCCAAGATTCAGTCACGCAGTATTTT.

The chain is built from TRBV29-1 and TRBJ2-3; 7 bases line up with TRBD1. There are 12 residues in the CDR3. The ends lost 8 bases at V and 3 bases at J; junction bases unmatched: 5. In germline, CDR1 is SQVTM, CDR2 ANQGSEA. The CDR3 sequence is CSHEQGTDTQYF. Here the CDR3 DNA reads TGCAGCCACGAACAGGGGACAGATACGCAGTATTTT.

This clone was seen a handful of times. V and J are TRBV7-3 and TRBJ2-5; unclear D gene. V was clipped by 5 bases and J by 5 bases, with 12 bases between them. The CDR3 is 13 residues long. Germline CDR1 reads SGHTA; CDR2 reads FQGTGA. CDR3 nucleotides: TGTGCCAGCAGCGCAGGCTTTGGGGAGACCCAGTACTTC. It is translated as CASSAGFGETQYF.

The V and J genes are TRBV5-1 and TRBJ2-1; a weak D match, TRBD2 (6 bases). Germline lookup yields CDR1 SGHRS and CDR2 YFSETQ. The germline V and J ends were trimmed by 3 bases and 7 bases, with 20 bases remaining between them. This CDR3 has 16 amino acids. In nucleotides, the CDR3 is TGCGCCAGCAGCTACGTACAGGCTAGGAGGGTGAATGAGCAGTTCTTC. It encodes CASSYVQARRVNEQFF.

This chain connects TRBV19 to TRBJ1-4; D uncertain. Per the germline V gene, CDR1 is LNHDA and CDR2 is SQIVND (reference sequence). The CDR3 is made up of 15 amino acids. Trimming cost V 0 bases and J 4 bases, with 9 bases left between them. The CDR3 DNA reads TGTGCCAGTAGTATAGAGGCCGCGGGTAATGAAAAACTGTTTTTT. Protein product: CASSIEAAGNEKLFF.